Below, one T cell receptor (beta chain) is given with its context. Germline V gene data show CDR1 as SGHRS and CDR2 as YFSETQ. Trimming stripped 0 bases from V and 3 bases from J, with 9 bases between. CDR3 length: 14 amino acids. This entry belongs to a study of blood T cell repertoires in COVID-19. Looking at the study overall: Samples of COVID-19 (acute and convalescent) were obtained from the United States, Italy and Spain. Sample material is recorded as cDNA or gDNA derived from T cells, B-cell-depleted T cells, or PBMCs.

Authors' data handling: Reference gene primer amplification gave estimated nucleated cell counts. The data were produced by immunoSEQ multiplex PCR, yet TCRdb's version contains in-frame clones alone and is incomplete. Clone size and the V and J calls come from that table; the DNA yielded D and trimming. Of more than 55,000 clones in the sample, under 85% are singletons; the top ten hold 2.5% to 3.5%. The chain recombines TRBV5-1 with TRBJ1-2, with a possible D match to TRBD1 (6 bases). Sequencing was done on a sample of peripheral blood. The TCR originated in a man in his 60s with acute or convalescent COVID-19. The CDR3 spells CASSLEDSYYGYTF. CDR3 nucleotides: TGCGCCAGCAGCTTGGAGGACAGCTACTATGGCTACACCTTC.